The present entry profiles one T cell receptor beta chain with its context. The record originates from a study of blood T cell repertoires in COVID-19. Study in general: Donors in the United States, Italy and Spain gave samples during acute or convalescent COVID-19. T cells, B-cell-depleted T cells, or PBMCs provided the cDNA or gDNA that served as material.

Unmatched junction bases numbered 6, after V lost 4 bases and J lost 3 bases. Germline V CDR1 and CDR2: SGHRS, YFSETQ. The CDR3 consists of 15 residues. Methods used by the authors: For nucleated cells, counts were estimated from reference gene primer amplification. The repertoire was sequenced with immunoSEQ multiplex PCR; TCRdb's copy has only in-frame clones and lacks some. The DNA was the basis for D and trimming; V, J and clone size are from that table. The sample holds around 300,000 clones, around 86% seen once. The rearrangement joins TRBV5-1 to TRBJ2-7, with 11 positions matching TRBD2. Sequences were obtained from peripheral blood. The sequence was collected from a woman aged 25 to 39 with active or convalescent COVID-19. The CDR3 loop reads CASSPGLADYYEQYF. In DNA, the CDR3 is TGCGCCAGCAGCCCGGGACTAGCGGATTACTACGAGCAGTACTTC.